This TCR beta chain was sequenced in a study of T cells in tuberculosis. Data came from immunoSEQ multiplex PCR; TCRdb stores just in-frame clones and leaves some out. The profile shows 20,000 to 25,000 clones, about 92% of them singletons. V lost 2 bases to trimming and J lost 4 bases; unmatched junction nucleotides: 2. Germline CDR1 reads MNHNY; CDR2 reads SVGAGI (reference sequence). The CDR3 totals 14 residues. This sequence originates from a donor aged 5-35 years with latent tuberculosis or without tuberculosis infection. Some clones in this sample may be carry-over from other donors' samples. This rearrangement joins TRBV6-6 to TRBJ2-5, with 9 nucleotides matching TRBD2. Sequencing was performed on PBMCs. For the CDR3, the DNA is TGTGCCAGCAGTTACAGCGGGGGGAGAGAGACCCAGTACTTC. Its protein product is CASSYSGGRETQYF.